This note documents a single T cell receptor (beta chain) sequence. What it recognizes is unknown. This sample was taken from a study of graft-versus-host responses after intestinal transplantation. Findings and limits, study-wide: GvH clones detected in recipient marrow included some appearing first in ileum or blood.

Assay used: immunoSEQ multiplex PCR; TCRdb lists only in-frame clones, some missing. The sample carries more than 85,000 clones, around 83% recorded once. The CDR3 runs to 18 residues. CDR1 and CDR2 (germline): SGHVS, FQNEAQ. Trimming shortened V by 2 bases and J by 4 bases, and 23 bases separated the two germline ends. Source: unstimulated CD4+ T cells sorted from spleen or lymph node cells, taken before intestinal transplant. The chain is built from TRBV7-8 and TRBJ1-2; tentatively, D is TRBD1 (6 bases). The origin of this receptor is a human donor who received an intestinal transplant. The CDR3 spells CASSLPRDTSHGSYGYTF. The DNA for the CDR3 is TGTGCCAGCAGCTTACCCCGGGACACCTCACATGGCAGCTATGGCTACACCTTC.